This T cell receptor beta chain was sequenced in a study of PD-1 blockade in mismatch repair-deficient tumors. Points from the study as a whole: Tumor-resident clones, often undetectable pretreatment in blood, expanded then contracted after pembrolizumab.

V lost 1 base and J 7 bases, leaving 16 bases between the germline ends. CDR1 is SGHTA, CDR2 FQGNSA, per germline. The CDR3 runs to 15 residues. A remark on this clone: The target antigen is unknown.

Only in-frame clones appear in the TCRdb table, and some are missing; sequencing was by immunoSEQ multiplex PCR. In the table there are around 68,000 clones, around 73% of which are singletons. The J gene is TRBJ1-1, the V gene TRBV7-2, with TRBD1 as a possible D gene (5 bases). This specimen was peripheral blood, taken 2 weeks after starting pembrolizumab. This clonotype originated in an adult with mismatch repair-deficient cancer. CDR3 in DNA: TGTGCCAGCAGCTTAGGCTTGGCAGGGAAGGGTGAAGCTTTCTTT. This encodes CASSLGLAGKGEAFF.